Each of the 30 T cell receptor beta chains below was sequenced from the same sample in a study of CD8 T cells in ankylosing spondylitis. TCRdb used MiXCR to reprocess the 5' RACE reads, holding one entry per CDR3 protein. The data contain some 130,000 distinct CDR3 sequences, over 7% of them singletons. Sequenced material: blood, either unsorted or a sorted T cell fraction (not recorded which). The source of these receptors is a male donor with ankylosing spondylitis or in good health (not recorded which).

This clonotype was picked up a small number of times. The gene calls are TRBV6-2 or TRBV6-3 and TRBJ2-7; possible D gene TRBD2, 5 bases. Germline V gene lookup returns CDR1 MNHEY and CDR2 SVGEGT. V lost 5 bases to trimming and J lost 7 bases, with 21 bases between them. The CDR3 is made up of 15 amino acids. CDR3 protein: CASSTAGPSFWEQYF. In DNA, the CDR3 is TGTGCCAGCAGTACGGCGGGTCCCAGCTTTTGGGAGCAGTACTTC.

This clonotype was detected only once. A read error may be the cause here, since a much bigger clone is one base away. V gene TRBV7-6 combines with J gene TRBJ2-2, with TRBD2 identical over 8 bases. This CDR3 is built from 17 residues. In germline, CDR1 is SGHVS, CDR2 FNYEAQ. CDR3 sequence reads: CASSLASGVANSGELFF. In DNA form, the CDR3 reads TGTGCCAGCAGCTTAGCTAGCGGGGTCGCGAACTCCGGGGAGCTGTTTTTT.

The V call is TRBV5-1, the J call TRBJ1-2; TRBD1 aligns across 8 bases. Germline V CDR1 and CDR2: SGHRS, YFSETQ. There are 14 residues in the CDR3. V trimming: 1 base; J trimming: 7 bases; junction bases outside the gene matches: 6. The CDR3 DNA is TGCGCCAGCAGCTTGTTCCAGGGGGCGCGTGGCTACACCTTC. Protein product: CASSLFQGARGYTF.

The rearrangement links TRBV12-3 or TRBV12-4 to TRBJ2-7; 7 nucleotides align to TRBD2. With 7 bases clipped from V and 6 bases from J, the junction kept 12 bases outside the gene matches. The CDR3 has 14 residues. The CDR3 loop reads CASTRAGELGEQYF. The DNA for the CDR3 is TGTGCCAGCACCAGGGCGGGGGAGCTGGGCGAGCAGTACTTC.

V and J are TRBV20-1 and TRBJ1-1, with D hard to call. With 0 bases removed from V and 8 bases from J, the gap between germline ends came to 13 bases. The CDR3 extends over 13 amino acids. Germline V gene data show CDR1 as DFQATT and CDR2 as SNEGSKA (reference sequence). The CDR3 nucleotides are TGCAGTGCTAGAGATCCTCCCCACAGAGAAGCTTTCTTT. Translated: CSARDPPHREAFF.

The chain links TRBV6-2 or TRBV6-3 to TRBJ2-7, with 7 bases fitting TRBD2. Germline loops: CDR1 MNHEY, CDR2 SVGEGT. V lost 7 bases to trimming and J lost 0 bases; unmatched junction nucleotides: 3. This CDR3 has 13 amino acids. CDR3 sequence: CASKGTTSYEQYF. The CDR3 DNA sequence: TGTGCCAGCAAAGGGACTACCTCCTACGAGCAGTACTTC.

The chain couples TRBV5-4 to TRBJ2-7, with D possibly TRBD2 on 6 matching bases. The CDR3 sequence is 20 residues long. V lost 2 bases, J lost 0 bases, and 27 bases lay in between. CDR1 and CDR2 (germline): SGHNT, YYREEE (reference sequence). The CDR3 nucleotides are TGTGCCAGCAGCTTCACCCAGACTAGAACCTACCTAAAAGACTCCTACGAGCAGTACTTC. Protein: CASSFTQTRTYLKDSYEQYF.

This clonotype occurred many times. The V gene is TRBV5-1, the J gene TRBJ2-3; the D is unclear. The V gene's germline CDR1 is SGHRS and CDR2 YFSETQ. This CDR3 has 15 amino acids. Trimming shortened V by 4 bases and J by 2 bases, and 14 bases separated the two germline ends. The CDR3 DNA follows: TGCGCCAGCAGCCCAGACATGACTTACACAGATACGCAGTATTTT. This gives the protein CASSPDMTYTDTQYF.

Concerning this clonotype: A read error may explain this, as a much larger clone is one base away. The V and J genes are TRBV7-6 and TRBJ2-3; 8 bases match TRBD2. The CDR3 sequence is 14 residues long. Germline CDR1 reads SGHVS; CDR2 reads FNYEAQ. V was clipped by 4 bases and J by 8 bases; unmatched bases: 8. CDR3 loop: CASSYGTSAATQYF. The CDR3 bases are TGTGCCAGCAGCTATGGGACTAGTGCAGCTACGCAGTATTTT.

This clonotype was picked up many times. The rearrangement links TRBV20-1 to TRBJ2-7, with TRBD2 matching over 11 bases. J was trimmed by 4 bases and V by 6 bases; bases with no gene match: 8. Germline V gives CDR1 DFQATT, CDR2 SNEGSKA (reference sequence). This CDR3 comprises 14 residues. CDR3 nucleotides: TGCAGTGCAACGGGGACTAGCGGACTTTACGAGCAGTACTTC. It yields the protein CSATGTSGLYEQYF.

This clonotype has only a few counts. CDR3 loop: CASTEGDSGNTIYF. The CDR3 DNA sequence: TGTGCCAGCACCGAAGGGGACTCTGGAAACACCATATATTTT. The rearrangement links TRBV6-1 to TRBJ1-3; D possibly corresponds to TRBD1 (5 bases). The germline V gene encodes CDR1 MNHNS and CDR2 SASEGT. The V gene lost 7 bases and the J gene lost 0 bases, with 10 bases spanning the gap. The CDR3 is made up of 14 amino acids.

Many counts were recorded for this clonotype. The V gene is TRBV7-9, the J gene TRBJ1-2; weak D call: TRBD1 (5 bases). The germline CDR1 and CDR2 sequences are SEHNR and FQNEAQ (reference sequence). Deletions cut 3 bases from V and 6 bases from J, with 8 bases between. The CDR3 has 12 amino acids. The CDR3 reads CASSFEGHGYTF. The CDR3 DNA reads as TGTGCCAGCAGCTTCGAGGGACATGGCTACACCTTC.

This clonotype was found many times. The chain links TRBV12-3 or TRBV12-4 to TRBJ1-4; D is unclear. V was pared by 3 bases and J by 8 bases, with 10 bases between. The CDR3 contains 13 residues. The CDR3 DNA is TGTGCCAGCAGTTTGGCGACCATCGAAAAACTGTTTTTT. This codes for CASSLATIEKLFF.

This clonotype has ten or more counts. The rearrangement links TRBV5-6 to TRBJ2-3; D gene uncertain. The CDR3 runs 13 residues. The V end lost 3 bases, the J end lost 4 bases, and 9 bases lay between the germline ends. CDR1 SGHDT and CDR2 YYEEEE come from the germline V gene. DNA of the CDR3: TGTGCCAGCAGCTGGCTCCAGCCAGATACGCAGTATTTT. This encodes CASSWLQPDTQYF.

This clonotype was detected ten times or more. J is TRBJ1-1 and V is TRBV12-3 or TRBV12-4; 7 nucleotides align to TRBD1. The CDR3 length is 14 residues. Trimming took 5 bases from V and 1 from J; bases not matched to a gene: 4. CDR3 sequence reads: CASSVGTENTEAFF. The DNA for the CDR3 is TGTGCCAGCAGTGTCGGGACAGAGAACACTGAAGCTTTCTTT.

This clonotype was observed at least ten times. This chain joins TRBV6-5 and TRBJ2-3, with 8 bases matching TRBD2. This CDR3 comprises 15 residues. Looked up from germline, CDR1 is MNHEY and CDR2 is SVGAGI. The V segment lost 4 bases and the J segment 1 base; nucleotides outside the gene matches: 4. DNA for the CDR3: TGTGCCAGCAGTTCGGGGGGGAGAGGCACAGATACGCAGTATTTT. Translating it yields CASSSGGRGTDTQYF.

This clonotype has at least ten counts. This chain links TRBV5-6 with TRBJ1-5, with 8 bases that match TRBD1. J was trimmed by 0 bases and V by 0 bases; bases with no gene match: 11. The CDR3 consists of 19 residues. Germline V gene sequence: CDR1 SGHDT, CDR2 YYEEEE. The CDR3 coding sequence is TGTGCCAGCAGCTTGGCCGGCGCAGGGGGCGCTCATAGCAATCAGCCCCAGCATTTT. It yields the protein CASSLAGAGGAHSNQPQHF.

This clonotype was recorded at least ten times. This chain uses TRBV5-1 with TRBJ2-5; perhaps TRBD1 as D (5 bases). Germline V gives CDR1 SGHRS, CDR2 YFSETQ. Trimming pared 4 bases from V and 5 bases from J, leaving 21 bases between. This CDR3 contains 16 residues. In DNA form, the CDR3 reads TGCGCCAGCAGCCATGGTGGCAGGGCTGCCAGGGAGACCCAGTACTTC. Encoded protein: CASSHGGRAARETQYF.

This clonotype has ten or more counts. The chain recombines TRBV7-3 with TRBJ2-1, with a possible D match to TRBD1 (6 bases). The germline V gene has CDR1 SGHTA and CDR2 FQGTGA. Trimming removed 2 bases from V and 9 bases from J, with 14 bases in between. This CDR3 is built from 14 residues. The CDR3 nucleotides are TGTGCCAGCAGCTTAGGGGGCCTCCCCGGTGAGCAGTTCTTC. Amino acid sequence: CASSLGGLPGEQFF.

The chain couples TRBV5-5 to TRBJ1-2; D is perhaps TRBD1 (6 bases). The CDR3 length is 14 residues. CDR1 and CDR2 (germline): SGHKS, YYEKEE (reference sequence). Between the trimmed V and J ends, which lost 2 bases and 5 bases, there was a span of 13 bases. As DNA, the CDR3 is TGTGCCAGCAGCTTTGCAGGGGACGGATATGGCTACACCTTC. Amino acids: CASSFAGDGYGYTF.

Regarding this clonotype: Given a much more abundant clone one base away, this may be a read error. The chain carries TRBV7-8 and TRBJ2-3; no clear D gene. This CDR3 is 11 amino acids long. From germline, CDR1 is SGHVS and CDR2 FQNEAQ. Trimming cost V 5 bases and J 4 bases, with 4 bases left between them. The CDR3 nucleotides read TGTGCCAGCAGCGCCGCAGATACGCAGTATTTT. Translating it yields CASSAADTQYF.

This clonotype was recorded many times. V gene TRBV4-3 combines with J gene TRBJ2-7, with unresolved D. Between the trimmed V and J ends, which lost 4 bases and 10 bases, there was a span of 17 bases. There are 13 residues in the CDR3. The germline V gene has CDR1 LGHNA and CDR2 YSLEER. CDR3 in amino acids: CASSPQLEWRQYF. The CDR3 bases are TGCGCCAGCAGCCCCCAGCTGGAGTGGCGTCAGTACTTC.

This clonotype was seen repeatedly, ten times or more. The chain combines TRBV4-1 with TRBJ1-5, with D perhaps TRBD1 (5 bases). V shed 0 bases and J shed 7 bases, with 7 bases lying between them. Germline lookup yields CDR1 MGHRA and CDR2 YSYEKL. The CDR3 consists of 13 residues. CDR3 bases: TGCGCCAGCAGCCAAGACAGGGAACAGCCCCAGCATTTT. It encodes CASSQDREQPQHF.

This clonotype was counted many times. The rearrangement uses TRBV5-1 and TRBJ2-3, with no clear D. This CDR3 is 15 amino acids long. Germline V gene sequence: CDR1 SGHRS, CDR2 YFSETQ. V was shortened by 0 bases and J by 0 bases, with 8 bases between the two germline ends. Here the CDR3 reads CASSLVATSTDTQYF. CDR3 sequence (DNA): TGCGCCAGCAGCTTGGTGGCGACTAGCACAGATACGCAGTATTTT. The full variable domain, rest sourced from reference TRBV5-1 and TRBJ2-3, is KAGVTQTPRYLIKTRGQQVTLSCSPISGHRSVSWYQQTPGQGLQFLFEYFSETQRNKGNFPGRFSGRQFSNSRSEMNVSTLELGDSALYLCASSLVATSTDTQYFGPGTRLTVL.

This clonotype was found a few times. The V call is TRBV12-3 or TRBV12-4, the J call TRBJ2-7, with D perhaps TRBD2 (9 bases). V was trimmed by 6 bases and J by 1 base, leaving 16 bases between them. The CDR3 sequence is 15 residues long. CDR3 sequence (DNA): TGTGCCAGCAGGAGCGGGGGGACAGGATCCTACGAGCAGTACTTC. Residues: CASRSGGTGSYEQYF.

There are many counts of this clonotype. J is TRBJ1-2 and V is TRBV12-3 or TRBV12-4, with 7 bases matching TRBD1. The CDR3 spans 14 residues. After removal of 6 bases from V and 3 bases from J, the junction contained 7 bases not matched to a gene. CDR3 sequence: CASRGQQSDYGYTF. The CDR3 DNA sequence: TGTGCCAGCAGGGGACAGCAATCCGACTATGGCTACACCTTC.

This clonotype was detected many times. V usage is TRBV29-1 and J usage is TRBJ2-3, with D tentatively TRBD1 (5 bases). V gave up 2 bases and J gave up 9 bases, with 12 bases separating them. Germline V gene lookup returns CDR1 SQVTM and CDR2 ANQGSEA. This CDR3 region has 12 residues. The CDR3 here is CSVETDQGTQYF. Here the CDR3 DNA reads TGCAGCGTTGAAACCGACCAGGGAACGCAGTATTTT.

In this sample, this clonotype turned up a few times. The chain has TRBV28 and TRBJ2-5; 7 bases align to TRBD2. V shed 6 bases, J shed 2 bases, and the junction held 3 bases outside the gene matches. In germline, CDR1 is MDHEN, CDR2 SYDVKM. CDR3 length: 13 residues. This CDR3 reads CASRKGGQETQYF. The CDR3 coding sequence is TGTGCCAGCAGAAAGGGAGGGCAAGAGACCCAGTACTTC. Full variable domain (missing parts from reference TRBV28 and TRBJ2-5): DVKVTQSSRYLVKRTGEKVFLECVQDMDHENMFWYRQDPGLGLRLIYFSYDVKMKEKGDIPEGYSVSREKKERFSLILESASTNQTSMYLCASRKGGQETQYFGPGTRLLVL.

The rearrangement links TRBV14 to TRBJ2-7, with D possibly matching TRBD2 (6 bases). Looked up from germline, CDR1 is SGHDN and CDR2 is FVKESK. CDR3 length: 15 amino acids. Trimming stripped 4 bases from V and 1 base from J, with 14 bases between. CDR3 protein: CASSRRDSNSYEQYF. The CDR3, as DNA: TGTGCCAGCAGCCGGCGGGACTCCAATTCCTACGAGCAGTACTTC.

The rearrangement joins TRBV12-3 or TRBV12-4 to TRBJ2-7; 8 bases are shared with TRBD2. This CDR3 comprises 13 residues. The V gene end was trimmed by 6 bases and the J gene end by 5 bases; junction bases not matched to a gene: 6. CDR3: CASSRGRFDEQYF. DNA for the CDR3: TGTGCCAGCAGCCGCGGGAGGTTCGACGAGCAGTACTTC.